A single sample is the source of the 20 T cell receptor beta chains below, sequenced in a study of control samples from healthy donors and cancer patients. The repertoire was sequenced with immunoSEQ multiplex PCR; TCRdb's copy has only in-frame clones and lacks some. The sample includes roughly 84,000 clones, roughly nine tenths of them seen just once. Specimen: blood. The source of these receptors is a man in his fifties or sixties in good health.

The V and J genes are TRBV29-1 and TRBJ1-5; possibly TRBD1 for D (6 bases). V was cut by 4 bases and J by 4 bases, with 11 bases left in between. Germline values: CDR1 SQVTM, CDR2 ANQGSEA. This CDR3 is built from 13 residues. This chain's CDR3 is CSVAGQLNQPQHF. The CDR3 DNA reads TGCAGCGTTGCCGGACAGCTAAATCAGCCCCAGCATTTT. Drawing the rest from reference TRBV29-1 and TRBJ1-5, the complete variable domain is SAVISQKPSRDICQRGTSLTIQCQVDSQVTMMFWYRQQPGQSLTLIATANQGSEATYESGFVIDKFPISRPNLTFSTLTVSNMSPEDSSIYLCSVAGQLNQPQHFGDGTRLSIL.

This sequence joins TRBV20-1 and TRBJ2-3; D is unresolved. V dropped 3 bases and J dropped 0 bases, with 1 base sitting between them. There are 11 residues in the CDR3. The germline CDR1 and CDR2 sequences are DFQATT and SNEGSKA (reference sequence). The CDR3 sequence is CSASSTDTQYF. The DNA for the CDR3 is TGCAGTGCTAGTAGCACAGATACGCAGTATTTT.

This clone was observed a few times. The gene calls are TRBV14 and TRBJ2-3; 8 bases match TRBD2. The CDR3 consists of 15 residues. Germline V gene lookup returns CDR1 SGHDN and CDR2 FVKESK. With V trimmed by 1 base and J by 4 bases, 4 bases remained unmatched. The CDR3 loop reads CASSQVAGTSDTQYF. The CDR3 nucleotides are TGTGCCAGCAGCCAAGTAGCGGGGACCTCAGATACGCAGTATTTT.

The chain is built from TRBV19 and TRBJ1-5; 11 bases are shared with TRBD1. The CDR3 totals 15 residues. Germline CDR1 reads LNHDA; CDR2 reads SQIVND (reference sequence). Trimming cost V 4 bases and J 5 bases; bases outside gene matches: 4. Here the CDR3 reads CASSKGQGDHQPQHF. The CDR3 DNA sequence: TGTGCCAGTAGTAAGGGACAGGGGGATCATCAGCCCCAGCATTTT.

The chain uses TRBV7-8 and TRBJ2-7; D is perhaps TRBD2 (5 bases). Between the trimmed V and J ends, which lost 10 bases and 0 bases, there was a span of 10 bases. CDR1 and CDR2 from the germline V gene are SGHVS and FQNEAQ. The CDR3 runs to 12 residues. CDR3 DNA: TGTGCCACTAGTGGGAGCTCCTACGAGCAGTACTTC. Protein sequence: CATSGSSYEQYF.

J is TRBJ2-1 and V is TRBV9; 10 bases are shared with TRBD2. Germline trimming cut 4 bases from V and 1 base from J; bases unmatched to any gene: 8. This CDR3 is 17 amino acids long. Germline CDR1 SGDLS, CDR2 YYNGEE. The CDR3 protein is CASSLGSGGSSYNEQFF. In nucleotides, the CDR3 is TGTGCCAGCAGCTTAGGTAGCGGGGGGTCGTCCTACAATGAGCAGTTCTTC.

The chain links TRBV6-1 to TRBJ1-4, with 9 nucleotides matching TRBD1. The V gene end was trimmed by 1 base and the J gene end by 5 bases; junction bases not matched to a gene: 2. In germline, CDR1 is MNHNS, CDR2 SASEGT. CDR3 length equals 15 residues. The CDR3 region is CASSEGDRDNEKLFF. The CDR3 bases are TGTGCCAGCAGTGAAGGGGACAGGGACAATGAAAAACTGTTTTTT.

The rearrangement joins TRBV5-1 to TRBJ1-6, with 10 positions matching TRBD1. CDR1 SGHRS and CDR2 YFSETQ come from the germline V gene. Trimming at V came to 5 bases and at J to 7 bases, leaving 12 bases not matched to a gene. The CDR3 extends over 17 amino acids. The CDR3 DNA is TGCGCCAGCAGGTCTTTTTCGGGACAGGGGACAAATTCACCCCTCCACTTT. Translated: CASRSFSGQGTNSPLHF.

In this sample, this clone turned up once. The chain joins TRBV7-9 to TRBJ1-1; 9 bases align to TRBD1. This CDR3 has 18 amino acids. V lost 0 bases, J lost 5 bases, and 13 bases stayed unmatched. Germline CDR1 is SEHNR and CDR2 is FQNEAQ (reference sequence). The CDR3 nucleotides read TGTGCCAGCAGCTTAGCGCATGGGGCCGGGACAGGGTTTACTGAAGCTTTCTTT. It translates to CASSLAHGAGTGFTEAFF.

This clone was seen a single time. This chain joins TRBV7-2 and TRBJ2-2; possibly TRBD1 or TRBD2 for D (5 bases each). V gave up 6 bases and J gave up 7 bases, with 18 bases separating them. The CDR3 sequence is 15 residues long. The V gene's germline CDR1 is SGHTA and CDR2 FQGNSA. The CDR3 protein is CASREGRGYGGELFF. The CDR3 DNA reads as TGTGCCAGCAGAGAGGGACGTGGGTACGGCGGGGAGCTGTTTTTT.

This clone was picked up a small number of times. This chain links TRBV7-2 with TRBJ1-1; 7 bases map to TRBD1. V gave up 7 bases and J gave up 5 bases; unmatched junction bases: 10. The CDR3 sequence is 14 residues long. Germline values: CDR1 SGHTA, CDR2 FQGNSA. CDR3 sequence reads: CASIIGGGTTEAFF. The CDR3 DNA follows: TGTGCCAGCATAATTGGAGGGGGCACGACTGAAGCTTTCTTT.

This clone was counted a single time. V gene TRBV6-5 combines with J gene TRBJ1-1; D is unresolved. The CDR3 has 13 residues. Germline V gene lookup returns CDR1 MNHEY and CDR2 SVGAGI. Trimming removed 0 bases at V and 4 bases at J, with 6 bases between. Here the CDR3 reads CASSYSGITEAFF. The CDR3 DNA sequence: TGTGCCAGCAGTTACTCAGGCATCACTGAAGCTTTCTTT.

The chain has TRBV4-2 and TRBJ2-1; the match to TRBD1 covers 7 bases. The CDR3 is 15 residues long. With 3 bases clipped from V and 10 bases from J, the junction kept 12 bases outside the gene matches. Germline V lookup: CDR1 LGHNA, CDR2 YNFKEQ. The CDR3 bases are TGTGCCAGCAGCCACAACACAGGGGATGTAAGGGAGCAGTTCTTC. The encoded protein is CASSHNTGDVREQFF.

The J gene is TRBJ2-3, the V gene TRBV5-6, with D perhaps TRBD1 (5 bases). The V gene lost 5 bases and the J gene lost 4 bases, with 14 bases spanning the gap. The CDR3 extends over 14 amino acids. CDR1 SGHDT and CDR2 YYEEEE come from the germline V gene. CDR3 DNA: TGTGCCAGCAGGCAGACAGTTCTCCCAGATACGCAGTATTTT. Translation: CASRQTVLPDTQYF.

This chain uses TRBV14 with TRBJ1-2; a possible D gene is TRBD1 (6 bases). This CDR3 has 15 residues. Per the germline V gene, CDR1 is SGHDN and CDR2 is FVKESK. Trimming took off 4 bases at V and 4 bases at J, with 16 bases between the two ends. CDR3 coding DNA: TGTGCCAGCAGCCCTACCTTGCAGGGGCGCTATGGCTACACCTTC. Translation: CASSPTLQGRYGYTF.

The V call is TRBV9, the J call TRBJ1-1, with D possibly matching TRBD1 (5 bases). V dropped 0 bases and J dropped 4 bases, with 10 bases sitting between them. The V gene's germline CDR1 is SGDLS and CDR2 YYNGEE. The length of the CDR3 is 14 residues. This CDR3 is CASSVGSRATEAFF. CDR3 DNA: TGTGCCAGCAGCGTAGGTTCCAGGGCCACTGAAGCTTTCTTT. The entire variable domain, with the rest obtained from reference TRBV9 and TRBJ1-1, is as follows: DSGVTQTPKHLITATGQRVTLRCSPRSGDLSVYWYQQSLDQGLQFLIQYYNGEERAKGNILERFSAQQFPDLHSELNLSSLELGDSALYFCASSVGSRATEAFFGQGTRLTVV.

The CDR3 reads CASSLEGLIDEQYF. CDR3 nucleotide sequence: TGTGCCAGCAGCTTGGAGGGACTGATTGACGAGCAGTACTTC. J is TRBJ2-7 and V is TRBV5-6; perhaps TRBD2 as D (6 bases). CDR3 length equals 14 residues. The V end was cut by 0 bases, the J end by 5 bases, with 12 bases between. Germline V gives CDR1 SGHDT, CDR2 YYEEEE. The whole variable domain, remainder taken from reference TRBV5-6 and TRBJ2-7, is DAGVTQSPTHLIKTRGQQVTLRCSPKSGHDTVSWYQQALGQGPQFIFQYYEEEERQRGNFPDRFSGHQFPNYSSELNVNALLLGDSALYLCASSLEGLIDEQYFGPGTRLTVT.

The rearrangement uses TRBV5-1 and TRBJ2-2; D is ambiguous. CDR1 and CDR2 (germline): SGHRS, YFSETQ. With 4 bases removed from V and 4 bases from J, the gap between germline ends came to 11 bases. The CDR3 is made up of 14 amino acids. For the CDR3, the DNA is TGCGCCAGCAGCCCCAATCTAAGCACCGGGGAGCTGTTTTTT. It codes for CASSPNLSTGELFF.

The gene calls are TRBV20-1 and TRBJ1-1, with 7 bases fitting TRBD1. CDR3 length equals 11 residues. Germline lookup yields CDR1 DFQATT and CDR2 SNEGSKA (reference sequence). The V gene end was trimmed by 4 bases and the J gene end by 12 bases; junction bases not matched to a gene: 8. The CDR3 sequence is CSATLTGKTFF. CDR3 DNA sequence: TGCAGTGCTACCTTGACAGGGAAAACTTTCTTT.

This chain connects TRBV4-3 to TRBJ2-5; D is perhaps TRBD1 (5 bases). The CDR3 runs to 16 residues. CDR1 and CDR2 from the germline V gene are LGHNA and YSLEER. Trimming cost V 0 bases and J 5 bases, with 16 bases left between them. CDR3: CASSQDQGHPRETQYF. The CDR3 coding sequence is TGCGCCAGCAGCCAAGATCAAGGACATCCTCGGGAGACCCAGTACTTC.